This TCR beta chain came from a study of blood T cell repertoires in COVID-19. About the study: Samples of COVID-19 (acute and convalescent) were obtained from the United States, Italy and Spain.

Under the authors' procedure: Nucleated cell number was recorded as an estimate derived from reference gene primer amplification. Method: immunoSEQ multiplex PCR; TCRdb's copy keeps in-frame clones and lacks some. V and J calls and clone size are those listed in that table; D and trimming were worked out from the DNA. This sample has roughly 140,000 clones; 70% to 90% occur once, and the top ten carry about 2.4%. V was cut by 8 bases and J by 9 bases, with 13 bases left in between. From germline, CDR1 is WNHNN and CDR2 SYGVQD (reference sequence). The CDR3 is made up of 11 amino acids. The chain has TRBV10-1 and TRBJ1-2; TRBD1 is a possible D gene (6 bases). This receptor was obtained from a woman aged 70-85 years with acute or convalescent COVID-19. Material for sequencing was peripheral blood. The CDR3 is CASGTRGRYTF. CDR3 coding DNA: TGCGCCAGCGGAACGCGGGGGCGCTACACCTTC.